This T cell receptor beta chain was captured in a study of OX40 agonist ivuxolimab in advanced cancers. Across the study: Of the patients, three showed partial responses, one with hepatocellular carcinoma and two with cutaneous melanoma.

This clone occurred a few times. Its target is unknown. Whole-study results and caveats: At 0.1 to 3.0 mg/kg, clonal expansion of CD4+ and CD8+ blood T cells had occurred by week 6. Antigens targeted by the expanded peripheral T cells were not determined.

The CDR3 length is 12 residues. The germline V gene has CDR1 MNHEY and CDR2 SVGAGI. The ends lost 9 bases at V and 9 bases at J; junction bases unmatched: 9. Peripheral blood came from all dose cohorts at three timepoints. Clones were read by immunoSEQ multiplex PCR, and TCRdb kept only the in-frame ones, dropping some. This table has under 40,000 clones, around nine tenths appearing once. This receptor was obtained from an adult with an advanced solid tumor such as melanoma, head and neck, liver or kidney cancer. The genes are TRBV6-5 and TRBJ2-7; 9 bases line up with TRBD1. Source: CD4+ or CD8+ T cells sorted from blood, taken in a trial of the OX40 agonist ivuxolimab. Here the CDR3 DNA reads TGTGCCAGTGGGACAGGGACGTTCGGGCAGTACTTC. It yields the protein CASGTGTFGQYF.